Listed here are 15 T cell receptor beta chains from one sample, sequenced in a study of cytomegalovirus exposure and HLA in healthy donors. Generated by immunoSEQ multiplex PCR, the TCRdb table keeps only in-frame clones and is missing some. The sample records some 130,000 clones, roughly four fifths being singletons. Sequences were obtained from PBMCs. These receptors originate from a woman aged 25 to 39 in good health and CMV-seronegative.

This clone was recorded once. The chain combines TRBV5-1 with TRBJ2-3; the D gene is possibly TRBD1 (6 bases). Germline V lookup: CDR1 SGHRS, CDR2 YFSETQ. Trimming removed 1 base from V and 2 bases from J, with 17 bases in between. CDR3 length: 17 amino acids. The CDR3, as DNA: TGCGCCAGCAGCTTGCTGGACAGAGGGTCCCCCACAGATACGCAGTATTTT. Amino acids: CASSLLDRGSPTDTQYF.

DNA for the CDR3: TGTGCCAGCAGTTATACAGGAAGCCCCACAGATACGCAGTATTTT. This translates into CASSYTGSPTDTQYF. The genes are TRBV6-6 and TRBJ2-3; a weak D match, TRBD1 (5 bases). The germline gives CDR1 MNHNY, CDR2 SVGAGI (reference sequence). V lost 3 bases and J lost 2, with 12 bases in between. This CDR3 is built from 15 residues.

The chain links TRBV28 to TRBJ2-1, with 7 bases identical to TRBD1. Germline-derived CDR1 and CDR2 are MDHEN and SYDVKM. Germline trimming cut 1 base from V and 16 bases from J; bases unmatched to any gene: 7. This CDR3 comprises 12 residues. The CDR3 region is CASSLSGQRPFF. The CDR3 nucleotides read TGTGCCAGCAGTTTATCGGGACAGAGGCCATTCTTC.

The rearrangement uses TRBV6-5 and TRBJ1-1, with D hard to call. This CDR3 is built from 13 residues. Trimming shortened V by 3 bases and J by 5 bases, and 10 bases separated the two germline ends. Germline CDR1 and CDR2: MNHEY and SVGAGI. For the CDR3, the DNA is TGTGCCAGCAGTTATTGGGAGGTAACTGAAGCTTTCTTT. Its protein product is CASSYWEVTEAFF.

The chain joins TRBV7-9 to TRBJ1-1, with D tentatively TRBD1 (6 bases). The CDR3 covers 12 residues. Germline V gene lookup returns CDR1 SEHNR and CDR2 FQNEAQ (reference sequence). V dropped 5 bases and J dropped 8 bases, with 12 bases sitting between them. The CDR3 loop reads CASSPGTSEAFF. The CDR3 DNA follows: TGTGCCAGCAGCCCGGGGACATCAGAAGCTTTCTTT.

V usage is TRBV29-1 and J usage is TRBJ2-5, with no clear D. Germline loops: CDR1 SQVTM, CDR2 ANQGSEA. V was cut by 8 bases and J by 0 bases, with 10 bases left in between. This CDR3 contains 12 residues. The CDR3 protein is CSSRPDQETQYF. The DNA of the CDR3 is TGCAGCTCCAGGCCTGACCAAGAGACCCAGTACTTC.

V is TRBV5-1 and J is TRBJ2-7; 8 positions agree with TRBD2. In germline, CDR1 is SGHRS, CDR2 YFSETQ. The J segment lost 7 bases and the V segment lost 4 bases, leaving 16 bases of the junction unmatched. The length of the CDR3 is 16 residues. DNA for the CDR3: TGCGCCAGCAGCCCCCGAGGGGACGGGGGGGGGTCTGAGCAGTACTTC. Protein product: CASSPRGDGGGSEQYF.

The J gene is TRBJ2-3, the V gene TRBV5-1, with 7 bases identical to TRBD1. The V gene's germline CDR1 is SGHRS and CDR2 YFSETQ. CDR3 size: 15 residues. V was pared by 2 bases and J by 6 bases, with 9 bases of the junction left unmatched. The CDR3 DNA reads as TGCGCCAGCAGCTTCGGGACAGTAACTTTGGATACGCAGTATTTT. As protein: CASSFGTVTLDTQYF. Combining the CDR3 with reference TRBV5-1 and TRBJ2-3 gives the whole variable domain KAGVTQTPRYLIKTRGQQVTLSCSPISGHRSVSWYQQTPGQGLQFLFEYFSETQRNKGNFPGRFSGRQFSNSRSEMNVSTLELGDSALYLCASSFGTVTLDTQYFGPGTRLTVL.

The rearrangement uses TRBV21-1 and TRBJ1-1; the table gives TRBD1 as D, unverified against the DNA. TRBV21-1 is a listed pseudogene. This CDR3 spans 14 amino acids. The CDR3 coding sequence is TGTGCCAGCAGACACCGGACAGGGGCGACTGAAGCTTTCTTT. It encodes CASRHRTGATEAFF.

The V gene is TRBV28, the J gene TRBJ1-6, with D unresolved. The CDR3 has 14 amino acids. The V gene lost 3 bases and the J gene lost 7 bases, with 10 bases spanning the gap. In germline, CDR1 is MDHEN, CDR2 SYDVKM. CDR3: CASSFWQKNSPLHF. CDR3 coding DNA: TGTGCCAGCAGTTTTTGGCAGAAGAATTCACCCCTCCACTTT.

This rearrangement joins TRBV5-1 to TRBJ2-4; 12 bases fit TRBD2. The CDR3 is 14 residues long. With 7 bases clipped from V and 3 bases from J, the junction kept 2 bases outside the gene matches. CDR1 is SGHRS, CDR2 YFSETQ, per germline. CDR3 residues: CASASGGDKNIQYF. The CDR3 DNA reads TGCGCCAGCGCTAGCGGGGGGGACAAAAACATTCAGTACTTC.

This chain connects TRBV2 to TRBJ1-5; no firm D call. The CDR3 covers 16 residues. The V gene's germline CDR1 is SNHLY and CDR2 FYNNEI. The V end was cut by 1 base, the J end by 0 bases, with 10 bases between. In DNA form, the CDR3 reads TGTGCCAGCAGTGAAGAGTCCGGGTTTAGCAATCAGCCCCAGCATTTT. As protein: CASSEESGFSNQPQHF. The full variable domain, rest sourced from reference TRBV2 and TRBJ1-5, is EPEVTQTPSHQVTQMGQEVILRCVPISNHLYFYWYRQILGQKVEFLVSFYNNEISEKSEIFDDQFSVERPDGSNFTLKIRSTKLEDSAMYFCASSEESGFSNQPQHFGDGTRLSIL.

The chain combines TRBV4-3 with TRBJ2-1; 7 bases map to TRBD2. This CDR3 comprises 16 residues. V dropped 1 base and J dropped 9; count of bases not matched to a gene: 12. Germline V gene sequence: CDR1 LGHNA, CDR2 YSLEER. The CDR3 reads CASSQVRTGGQLEQFF. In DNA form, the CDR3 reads TGCGCCAGCAGCCAAGTTAGAACGGGGGGTCAACTTGAGCAGTTCTTC.

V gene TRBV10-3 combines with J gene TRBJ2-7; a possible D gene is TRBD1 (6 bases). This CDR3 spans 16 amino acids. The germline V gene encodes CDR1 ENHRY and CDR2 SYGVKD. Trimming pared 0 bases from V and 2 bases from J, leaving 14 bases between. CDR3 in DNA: TGTGCCATCAGTGAGTCGTTACGGCAGGGGCCCTACGAGCAGTACTTC. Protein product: CAISESLRQGPYEQYF.

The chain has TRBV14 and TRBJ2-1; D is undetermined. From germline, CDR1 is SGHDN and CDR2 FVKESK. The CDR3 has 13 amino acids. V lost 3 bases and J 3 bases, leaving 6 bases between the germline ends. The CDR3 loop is CASSQGVYNEQFF. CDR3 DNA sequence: TGTGCCAGCAGCCAGGGCGTCTACAATGAGCAGTTCTTC. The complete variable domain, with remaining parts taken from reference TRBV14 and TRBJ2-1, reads EAGVTQFPSHSVIEKGQTVTLRCDPISGHDNLYWYRRVMGKEIKFLLHFVKESKQDESGMPNNRFLAERTGGTYSTLKVQPAELEDSGVYFCASSQGVYNEQFFGPGTRLTVL.